This TCR beta chain was sequenced for a study of response to subunit inactivated influenza vaccine. Deletions cut 3 bases from V and 5 bases from J, with 10 bases between. Germline V CDR1 and CDR2: SGHTS, YDEGEE. This CDR3 comprises 13 residues. TCRdb reprocessed the RT-PCR reads via MiXCR and lists one record per CDR3 protein. The data hold 600,000 to 850,000 distinct CDR3 sequences, with around 15% observed a single time. The chain is built from TRBV5-8 and TRBJ2-3; D not certain. The input for sequencing was PBMCs from blood, taken 14 days before vaccination. The sequence came from a man aged 50 or older who received an inactivated influenza vaccine. CDR3 in amino acids: CASSSGWKDTQYF. The CDR3 DNA sequence: TGTGCCAGCAGCTCTGGATGGAAAGATACGCAGTATTTT. The full variable domain, rest sourced from reference TRBV5-8 and TRBJ2-3, is EAGVTQSPTHLIKTRGQQATLRCSPISGHTSVYWYQQALGLGLQFLLWYDEGEERNRGNFPPRFSGRQFPNYSSELNVNALELEDSALYLCASSSGWKDTQYFGPGTRLTVL.